One and the same sample provided the 22 T cell receptor beta chains below, sequenced in a study of CD8 T cells in Susac syndrome (dated by TCRdb to the late 2010s). The method behind the library was the immunoSEQ multiplex PCR assay. RNA was extracted using the RNeasy kit, and roughly 0.5 to 1 ug of the RNA was reverse transcribed with random hexamers. TCRdb's own reprocessing of the public reads used fastp at Q25 and MiXCR and kept productive beta chains. A single entry per CDR3 protein holds the most common genes and DNA from its merged rows. The sample table holds about 240,000 distinct CDR3 sequences, of which 95% to 97% were seen once. The ten top clones hold approximately 0.1% of the sample. The specimen was CD4+ T cells from PBMCs. The receptors were gathered from a human donor with Susac syndrome.

This clonotype has only one observation. The chain joins TRBV27 to TRBJ2-3, with D maybe TRBD1 (7 bases). Germline CDR1 reads MNHEY; CDR2 reads SMNVEV (reference sequence). CDR3 length equals 14 residues. Trimming shortened V by 10 bases and J by 3 bases, and 17 bases separated the two germline ends. As DNA, the CDR3 is TGTGCCACCTGGCGGGGACAGCGAACAGATACGCAGTATTTT. Protein: CATWRGQRTDTQYF.

V usage is TRBV24-1 and J usage is TRBJ2-3; no clear D gene. The V gene's germline CDR1 is KGHDR and CDR2 SFDVKD. Trimming removed 5 bases from V and 1 base from J, with 9 bases in between. This CDR3 region has 14 residues. CDR3 residues: CATSGAPGTDTQYF. CDR3 bases: TGTGCCACCAGTGGGGCACCCGGCACAGATACGCAGTATTTT.

The chain combines TRBV12-3 or TRBV12-4 with TRBJ1-5, with 7 bases identical to TRBD1. The CDR3 is made up of 14 amino acids. J lost 4 bases, V lost 4 bases, and 4 bases had no gene match. CDR3 nucleotides: TGTGCCAGCAGTTGGGACAGTTTGAATCAGCCCCAGCATTTT. Translated, it gives CASSWDSLNQPQHF.

V usage is TRBV4-1 and J usage is TRBJ2-6; D uncertain. Trimming shortened V by 6 bases and J by 0 bases, and 9 bases separated the two germline ends. The germline V gene encodes CDR1 MGHRA and CDR2 YSYEKL. This CDR3 contains 15 residues. CDR3 in amino acids: CASRLFLSGANVLTF. The CDR3 DNA sequence: TGCGCCAGCAGACTTTTCCTCTCTGGGGCCAACGTCCTGACTTTC.

The genes are TRBV6-5 and TRBJ1-3; D uncertain. The CDR3 extends over 15 amino acids. V gave up 6 bases and J gave up 4 bases, with 16 bases separating them. Looked up from germline, CDR1 is MNHEY and CDR2 is SVGAGI. The chain's CDR3 is CASSRGNGIGNTIYF. CDR3 nucleotides: TGTGCCAGCAGCCGTGGGAATGGTATCGGAAACACCATATATTTT.

The chain uses TRBV24-1 and TRBJ2-1, with a tentative D call TRBD2 (5 bases). Between the trimmed V and J ends, which lost 5 bases and 12 bases, there was a span of 10 bases. Per the germline V gene, CDR1 is KGHDR and CDR2 is SFDVKD. The CDR3 runs to 11 residues. CDR3 region: CATSARDTQFF. The CDR3 DNA reads as TGTGCCACCAGTGCCCGGGATACGCAGTTCTTC.

The chain has TRBV7-9 and TRBJ2-1; TRBD2 aligns across 8 bases. This CDR3 comprises 16 residues. The V gene end was trimmed by 8 bases and the J gene end by 2 bases; junction bases not matched to a gene: 11. CDR1 and CDR2 from the germline V gene are SEHNR and FQNEAQ (reference sequence). Here the CDR3 DNA reads TGTGCCAGCGACCCGACCGGGACTAGTCCCTACAATGAGCAGTTCTTC. It encodes CASDPTGTSPYNEQFF.

The J gene is TRBJ1-5, the V gene TRBV9; 7 nucleotides match TRBD1. The CDR3 is 14 residues long. J was trimmed by 5 bases and V by 3 bases; bases with no gene match: 5. The germline V gene encodes CDR1 SGDLS and CDR2 YYNGEE. CDR3 DNA sequence: TGTGCCAGCAGCGCACACCAGGGGGATCAGCCCCAGCATTTT. Amino acid sequence: CASSAHQGDQPQHF.

The chain has TRBV20-1 and TRBJ2-7; D is unclear. Between the trimmed V and J ends, which lost 3 bases and 3 bases, there was a span of 12 bases. This CDR3 contains 13 residues. CDR1 DFQATT and CDR2 SNEGSKA come from the germline V gene (reference sequence). The CDR3 protein is CSASDSSNYEQYF. The DNA of the CDR3 is TGCAGTGCTAGTGATTCCAGCAACTACGAGCAGTACTTC.

The rearrangement joins TRBV12-3 or TRBV12-4 to TRBJ1-2, with D possibly TRBD1 on 5 matching bases. CDR3 length: 15 amino acids. The V end lost 4 bases, the J end lost 0 bases, and 12 bases lay between the germline ends. The CDR3 DNA reads TGTGCCAGCAGTTCCACAGGAGTCACTAACTATGGCTACACCTTC. It is translated as CASSSTGVTNYGYTF.

The chain employs TRBV7-9 and TRBJ1-2; 8 positions match TRBD1. V was pared by 5 bases and J by 6 bases, with 17 bases of the junction left unmatched. Germline V lookup: CDR1 SEHNR, CDR2 FQNEAQ (reference sequence). The CDR3 is 17 amino acids. CDR3 in DNA: TGTGCCAGCAGCCCAAGATTTCGGGACAGGCCAGAGGATGGCTACACCTTC. Protein sequence: CASSPRFRDRPEDGYTF.

CDR3 residues: CASRVGTSQETQYF. CDR3 nucleotide sequence: TGTGCCAGCAGGGTCGGGACTTCCCAAGAGACCCAGTACTTC. The chain has TRBV2 and TRBJ2-5, with a tentative D call TRBD2 (6 bases). V gave up 6 bases and J gave up 1 base, with 12 bases separating them. Per germline, CDR1 SNHLY and CDR2 FYNNEI. The CDR3 consists of 14 residues.

This clonotype was observed a single time. The chain couples TRBV27 to TRBJ2-7; possibly TRBD2 for D (6 bases). Germline V CDR1 and CDR2: MNHEY, SMNVEV (reference sequence). Trimming stripped 3 bases from V and 4 bases from J, with 10 bases between. The CDR3 totals 13 residues. This CDR3 is CASSFREKYEQYF. The CDR3 bases are TGTGCCAGCAGTTTCCGGGAGAAGTACGAGCAGTACTTC.

This clonotype was seen only once. The chain uses TRBV7-9 and TRBJ2-1; D remains unclear. The CDR3 sequence is 13 residues long. Germline values: CDR1 SEHNR, CDR2 FQNEAQ (reference sequence). The germline V and J ends were trimmed by 5 bases and 8 bases, with 13 bases remaining between them. Written as DNA, the CDR3 is TGTGCCAGCAGCCAACCCGGGTTCTATGAGCAGTTCTTC. Translated, it gives CASSQPGFYEQFF.

The CDR3 loop is CSVWTSLTTSGANVLTF. As DNA, the CDR3 is TGCAGCGTTTGGACTAGCCTCACTACCTCTGGGGCCAACGTCCTGACTTTC. The gene calls are TRBV29-1 and TRBJ2-6, with TRBD2 identical over 8 bases. The germline V gene encodes CDR1 SQVTM and CDR2 ANQGSEA. This CDR3 is built from 17 residues. Unmatched junction bases numbered 9, after V lost 5 bases and J lost 0 bases.

The rearrangement uses TRBV3-1 and TRBJ1-2, with D hard to call. The CDR3 is 17 residues long. Germline CDR1 and CDR2: LGHDT and YNNKEL (reference sequence). The V and J ends lost 1 base and 2 bases respectively, with 17 bases between them. For the CDR3, the DNA is TGTGCCAGCAGCCAAGTCTCAACCGGGTCAAGGAACTATGGCTACACCTTC. Protein product: CASSQVSTGSRNYGYTF.

J is TRBJ2-7 and V is TRBV3-1; no definite D call. V was trimmed by 1 base and J by 5 bases, leaving 6 bases between them. The CDR3 loop spans 12 amino acids. Germline-derived CDR1 and CDR2 are LGHDT and YNNKEL (reference sequence). The CDR3 sequence: CASSQGSDEQYF. The DNA of the CDR3 is TGTGCCAGCAGCCAAGGTTCGGACGAGCAGTACTTC.

The chain recombines TRBV29-1 with TRBJ2-5; 13 bases match TRBD2. V was pared by 1 base and J by 1 base, with 6 bases of the junction left unmatched. The length of the CDR3 is 17 residues. Germline V CDR1 and CDR2: SQVTM, ANQGSEA. CDR3 DNA sequence: TGCAGCGTTGAAGGGACTAGCGGGAGTATGCGCCAAGAGACCCAGTACTTC. As protein: CSVEGTSGSMRQETQYF. The complete variable domain, with remaining parts taken from reference TRBV29-1 and TRBJ2-5, reads SAVISQKPSRDICQRGTSLTIQCQVDSQVTMMFWYRQQPGQSLTLIATANQGSEATYESGFVIDKFPISRPNLTFSTLTVSNMSPEDSSIYLCSVEGTSGSMRQETQYFGPGTRLLVL.

This clonotype was counted a single time. V usage is TRBV20-1 and J usage is TRBJ2-5; TRBD2 agrees at 8 bases. Germline values: CDR1 DFQATT, CDR2 SNEGSKA (reference sequence). There are 14 residues in the CDR3. After removal of 1 base from V and 5 bases from J, the junction contained 6 bases not matched to a gene. CDR3 residues: CSARGTSGLETQYF. The DNA of the CDR3 is TGCAGTGCTAGAGGAACTAGCGGACTTGAGACCCAGTACTTC.

The V call is TRBV7-9, the J call TRBJ2-2; no clear D gene. CDR3 size: 14 residues. The germline V and J ends were trimmed by 5 bases and 4 bases, with 11 bases remaining between them. Germline V gene lookup returns CDR1 SEHNR and CDR2 FQNEAQ (reference sequence). The CDR3 loop reads CASSPHRSTGELFF. For the CDR3, the DNA is TGTGCCAGCAGCCCCCATCGTAGCACCGGGGAGCTGTTTTTT.

The chain links TRBV29-1 to TRBJ2-1; the match to TRBD2 covers 12 bases. Germline CDR1 reads SQVTM; CDR2 reads ANQGSEA. The length of the CDR3 is 18 residues. J lost 0 bases, V lost 8 bases, and 14 bases had no gene match. The CDR3 spells CSIGLAGNPTASYNEQFF. CDR3 nucleotides: TGCAGCATTGGACTAGCGGGAAATCCGACGGCCTCCTACAATGAGCAGTTCTTC.

The chain has TRBV20-1 and TRBJ2-5; 9 nucleotides align to TRBD2. CDR3 length equals 16 residues. V was clipped by 4 bases and J by 6 bases; unmatched bases: 15. The germline CDR1 and CDR2 sequences are DFQATT and SNEGSKA (reference sequence). The CDR3 reads CSANSAGGPAAKTQYF. In DNA, the CDR3 is TGCAGTGCTAACTCAGCGGGAGGCCCCGCTGCGAAGACCCAGTACTTC.